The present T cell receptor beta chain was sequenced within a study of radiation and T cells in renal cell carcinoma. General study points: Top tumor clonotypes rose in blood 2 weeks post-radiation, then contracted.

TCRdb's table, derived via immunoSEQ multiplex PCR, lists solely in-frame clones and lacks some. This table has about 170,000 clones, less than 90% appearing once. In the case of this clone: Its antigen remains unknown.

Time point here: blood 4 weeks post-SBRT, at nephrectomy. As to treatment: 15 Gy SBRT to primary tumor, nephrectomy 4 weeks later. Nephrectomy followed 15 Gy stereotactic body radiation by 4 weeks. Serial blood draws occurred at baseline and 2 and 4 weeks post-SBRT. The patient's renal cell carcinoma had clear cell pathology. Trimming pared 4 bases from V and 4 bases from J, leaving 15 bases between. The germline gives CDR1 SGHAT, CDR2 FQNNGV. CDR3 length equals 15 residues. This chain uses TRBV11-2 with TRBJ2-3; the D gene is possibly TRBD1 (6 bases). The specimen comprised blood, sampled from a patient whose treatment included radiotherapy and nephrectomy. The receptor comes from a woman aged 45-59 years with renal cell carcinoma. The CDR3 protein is CASSSLTGGSDTQYF. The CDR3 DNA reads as TGTGCCAGCAGCTCTCTGACAGGCGGATCAGATACGCAGTATTTT.